One T cell receptor beta chain is described in this entry. This specimen belongs to a study of blood T cell repertoires in COVID-19. Overall study: Both acute and convalescent COVID-19 samples were obtained from the United States, Italy and Spain. T cells, B-cell-depleted T cells, or PBMCs provided the cDNA or gDNA that served as material.

Under the authors' procedure: Amplification of reference gene primers was used by the study to estimate nucleated cell counts. Sequencing was performed with immunoSEQ multiplex PCR; in TCRdb, only in-frame clones are kept and a portion is missing. V and J calls plus clone size are reproduced from that table; the DNA served to infer D and trimming. The sample lists more than 95,000 clones, roughly 83% occurring once. Sample: peripheral blood. The sequence came from a human donor in a cohort sampled during active COVID-19.

CDR3 in DNA: TGTGCCAGTAGTCCCGGGACTAGCGTTGGACATGAGCAGTTCTTC. Translated: CASSPGTSVGHEQFF. This chain connects TRBV19 to TRBJ2-1; 10 positions match TRBD2. The V gene end was trimmed by 5 bases and the J gene end by 8 bases; junction bases not matched to a gene: 9. CDR1 and CDR2 (germline): LNHDA, SQIVND (reference sequence). CDR3 length equals 15 residues.